The clone carrying this T cell receptor beta chain was observed once. The antigen remains unidentified. This specimen comes from a study of shared clonotypes between healthy human individuals. V was cut by 0 bases and J by 1 base, with 14 bases left in between. Per germline, CDR1 SGDLS and CDR2 YYNGEE. There are 16 residues in the CDR3. Several immunoSEQ 96-well plates shared each subset's DNA, each plate a replicate. Unsorted PBMC replicate PCRs drew on about 0.3 ug DNA, representing some 28,000 T cell genomes. TCRdb's table, derived via immunoSEQ multiplex PCR, lists solely in-frame clones and lacks some. The top ten clones hold about an eighth of a sample with about 480,000 clones, over 75% of them seen once. Broader study findings: Blood was the sole source, and tissue repertoires probably differ. Deeper or shallower sequencing was expected to change how clonotypes are shared among donors.

The sequencing sample was made of PBMCs. The clonotype originates from a woman aged 40 to 50 in good health. Some clones in this sample may be carry-over from other donors' samples. The chain uses TRBV9 and TRBJ2-7, with D perhaps matching TRBD2 (6 bases). The CDR3 region is CASSVGIGEASYEQYF. CDR3 DNA: TGTGCCAGCAGCGTAGGAATAGGGGAGGCTTCCTACGAGCAGTACTTC.